This T cell receptor (beta chain) stems from a study of shared clonotypes between healthy human individuals. Background on the study: Researchers assigned three CD4 naive, three CD4 memory, two CD8 naive and one CD8 memory plate to each donor.

Donors were healthy HIV-negative adults without recent acute infections or vaccinations. From CD4+ cells came CD45RA+ naive and CD45RA-negative memory subsets. Assay: immunoSEQ multiplex PCR; the TCRdb copy retains only in-frame clones and omits some. The sample lists about 1 million clones; approximately 72% were seen once. Broader study findings: At large depth, rarefaction still showed sorted-subset sequencing to be incomplete.

Trimming removed 3 bases at V and 2 bases at J, with 8 bases between. Germline values: CDR1 SNHLY, CDR2 FYNNEI. The CDR3 has 14 residues. This clone was recorded once. The antigen is not known. Sequencing was carried out using memory CD4+ T cells sorted from blood. The sample's subset: CD45RA-negative fraction. The receptor was derived from a young man in good health. The chain uses TRBV2 and TRBJ1-5; D is ambiguous. CDR3 DNA: TGTGCCAGCAGTGATTTCACGGGCAATCAGCCCCAGCATTTT. Translation: CASSDFTGNQPQHF.